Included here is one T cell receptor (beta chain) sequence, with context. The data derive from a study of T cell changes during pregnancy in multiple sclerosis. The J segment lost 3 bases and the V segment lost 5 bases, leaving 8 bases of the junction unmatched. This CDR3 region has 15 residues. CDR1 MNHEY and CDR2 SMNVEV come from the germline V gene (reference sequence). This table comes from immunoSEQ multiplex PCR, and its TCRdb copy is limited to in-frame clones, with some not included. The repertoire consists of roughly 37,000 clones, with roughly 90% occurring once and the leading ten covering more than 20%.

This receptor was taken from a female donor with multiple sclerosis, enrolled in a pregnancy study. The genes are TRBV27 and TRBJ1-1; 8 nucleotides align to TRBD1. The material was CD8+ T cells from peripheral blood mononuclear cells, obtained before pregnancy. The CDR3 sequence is CASSPPGGFHTEAFF. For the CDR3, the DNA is TGTGCCAGCAGTCCCCCAGGGGGCTTCCACACTGAAGCTTTCTTT.